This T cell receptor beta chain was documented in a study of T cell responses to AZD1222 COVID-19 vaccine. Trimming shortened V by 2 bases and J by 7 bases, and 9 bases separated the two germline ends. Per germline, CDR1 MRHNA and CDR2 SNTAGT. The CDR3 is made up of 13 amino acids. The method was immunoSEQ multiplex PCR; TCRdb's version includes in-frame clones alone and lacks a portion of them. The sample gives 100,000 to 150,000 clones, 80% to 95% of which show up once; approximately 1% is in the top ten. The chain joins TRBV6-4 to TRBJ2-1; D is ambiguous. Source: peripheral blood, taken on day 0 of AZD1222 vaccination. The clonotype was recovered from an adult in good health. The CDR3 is CASSDKDPNEQFF. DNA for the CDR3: TGTGCCAGCAGTGACAAGGACCCGAATGAGCAGTTCTTC.